The sequence of this TCR beta chain was determined in a study of Ad26.COV2.S vaccination and SARS-CoV-2 variants. Findings of the study overall: People given the vaccine had a wider spike-specific TCR breadth than placebo recipients did. Responses of T cells in total may have been underestimated by the TCR breadth and depth analyses.

Concerning this clone: As yet, its antigen is unknown.

Germline values: CDR1 SEHNR, CDR2 FQNEAQ (reference sequence). This CDR3 spans 13 amino acids. Trimming removed 2 bases at V and 2 bases at J, with 6 bases between. Sequenced by immunoSEQ multiplex PCR; TCRdb stores in-frame clones only, minus some. The table includes around 350,000 clones, about 91% detected once. The TCR originated in a human donor who had recovered from COVID-19. The chain joins TRBV7-9 to TRBJ1-2; D gene unclear. The sequenced sample was peripheral blood, obtained after recovery from COVID-19. The CDR3 loop is CASSLRPNYGYTF. CDR3 nucleotide sequence: TGTGCCAGCAGCTTAAGACCCAACTATGGCTACACCTTC. The variable domain in full, with the rest retrieved from reference TRBV7-9 and TRBJ1-2, is DTGVSQNPRHKITKRGQNVTFRCDPISEHNRLYWYRQTLGQGPEFLTYFQNEAQLEKSRLLSDRFSAERPKGSFSTLEIQRTEQGDSAMYLCASSLRPNYGYTFGSGTRLTVV.